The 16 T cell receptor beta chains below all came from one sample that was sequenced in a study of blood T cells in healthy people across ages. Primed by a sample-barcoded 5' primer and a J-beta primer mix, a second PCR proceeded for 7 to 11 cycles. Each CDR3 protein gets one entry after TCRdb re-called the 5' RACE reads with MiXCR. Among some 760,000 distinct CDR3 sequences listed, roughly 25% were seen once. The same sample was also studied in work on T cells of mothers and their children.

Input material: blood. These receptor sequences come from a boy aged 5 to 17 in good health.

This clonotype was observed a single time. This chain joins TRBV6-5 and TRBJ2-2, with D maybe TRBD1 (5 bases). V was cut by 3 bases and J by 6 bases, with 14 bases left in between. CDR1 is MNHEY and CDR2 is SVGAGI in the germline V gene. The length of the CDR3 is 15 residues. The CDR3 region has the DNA TGTGCCAGCAGTTATAACACTCAGGGCGCCGGGGAGCTGTTTTTT. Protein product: CASSYNTQGAGELFF.

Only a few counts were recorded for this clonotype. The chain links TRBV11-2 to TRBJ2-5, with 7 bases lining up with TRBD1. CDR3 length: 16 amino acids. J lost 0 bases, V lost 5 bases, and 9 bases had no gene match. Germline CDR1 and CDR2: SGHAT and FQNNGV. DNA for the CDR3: TGTGCCAGCAGCATCTCAATCGACAGGGACCAAGAGACCCAGTACTTC. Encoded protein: CASSISIDRDQETQYF.

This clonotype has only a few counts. DNA of the CDR3: TGTGCCACCAGTGGGCCGGGCCAGAGGGATACGCAGTATTTT. It specifies CATSGPGQRDTQYF. V and J are TRBV24-1 and TRBJ2-3, with no clear D. This CDR3 contains 14 residues. CDR1 is KGHDR, CDR2 SFDVKD, per germline. Trimming took off 5 bases at V and 6 bases at J, with 14 bases between the two ends.

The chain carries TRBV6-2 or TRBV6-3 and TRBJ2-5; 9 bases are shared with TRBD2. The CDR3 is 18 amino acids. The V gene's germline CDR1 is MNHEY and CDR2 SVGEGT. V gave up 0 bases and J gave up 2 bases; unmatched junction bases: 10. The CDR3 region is CASSYSRAGGTLQETQYF. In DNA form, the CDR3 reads TGTGCCAGCAGTTACTCGCGAGCGGGGGGCACCCTACAAGAGACCCAGTACTTC.

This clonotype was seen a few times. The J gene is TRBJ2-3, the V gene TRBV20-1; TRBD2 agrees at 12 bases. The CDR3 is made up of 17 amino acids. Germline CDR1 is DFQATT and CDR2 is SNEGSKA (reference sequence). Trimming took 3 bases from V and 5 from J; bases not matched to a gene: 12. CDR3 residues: CSARLITSGRPQDTQYF. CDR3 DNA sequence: TGCAGTGCTAGGTTAATCACTAGCGGGAGGCCCCAAGATACGCAGTATTTT.

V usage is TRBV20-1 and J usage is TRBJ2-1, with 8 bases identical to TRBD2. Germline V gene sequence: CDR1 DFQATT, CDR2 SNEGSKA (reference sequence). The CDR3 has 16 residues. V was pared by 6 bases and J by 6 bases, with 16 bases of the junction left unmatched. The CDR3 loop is CSATKALGLDGNEQFF. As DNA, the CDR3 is TGCAGTGCAACTAAAGCGTTGGGACTAGATGGCAATGAGCAGTTCTTC.

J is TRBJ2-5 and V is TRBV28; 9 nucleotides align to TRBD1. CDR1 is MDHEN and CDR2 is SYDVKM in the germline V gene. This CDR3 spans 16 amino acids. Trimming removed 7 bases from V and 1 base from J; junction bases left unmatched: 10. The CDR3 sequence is CASTGTGKGAQETQYF. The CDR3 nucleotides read TGTGCCAGCACCGGGACAGGGAAGGGGGCCCAAGAGACCCAGTACTTC.

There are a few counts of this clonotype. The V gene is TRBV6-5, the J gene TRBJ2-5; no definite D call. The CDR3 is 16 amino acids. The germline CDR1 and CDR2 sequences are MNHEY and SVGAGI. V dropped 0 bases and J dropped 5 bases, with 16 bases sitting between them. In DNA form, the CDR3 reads TGTGCCAGCAGTTACTCATATGGTGATAGCCCGGAGACCCAGTACTTC. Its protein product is CASSYSYGDSPETQYF.

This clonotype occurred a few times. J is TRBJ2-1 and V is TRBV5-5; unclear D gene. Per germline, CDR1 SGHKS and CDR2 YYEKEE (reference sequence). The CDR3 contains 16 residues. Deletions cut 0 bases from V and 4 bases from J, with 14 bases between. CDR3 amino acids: CASSLDGRRGYNEQFF. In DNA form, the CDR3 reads TGTGCCAGCAGCTTGGACGGTAGGCGTGGATACAATGAGCAGTTCTTC.

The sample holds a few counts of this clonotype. The DNA of the CDR3 is TGTGCCAGCAGTTTATCGGGCCAGGGGCTCGGAAATGAGCAGTTCTTC. Amino acid sequence: CASSLSGQGLGNEQFF. This rearrangement joins TRBV28 to TRBJ2-5, with a tentative D call TRBD1 (6 bases). The J call may be wrong; the DNA end is better matched by TRBJ2-1. CDR1 MDHEN and CDR2 SYDVKM come from the germline V gene. This CDR3 spans 16 amino acids.

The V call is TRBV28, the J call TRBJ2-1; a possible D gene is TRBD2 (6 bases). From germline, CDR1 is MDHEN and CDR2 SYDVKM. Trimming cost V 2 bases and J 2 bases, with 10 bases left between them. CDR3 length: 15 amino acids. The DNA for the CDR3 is TGTGCCAGCAGTTTAGGGGGGAAAACCTACAATGAGCAGTTCTTC. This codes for CASSLGGKTYNEQFF.

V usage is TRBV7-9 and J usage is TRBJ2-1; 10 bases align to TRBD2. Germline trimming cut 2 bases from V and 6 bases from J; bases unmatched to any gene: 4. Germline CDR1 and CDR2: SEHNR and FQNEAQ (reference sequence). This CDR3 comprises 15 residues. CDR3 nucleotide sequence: TGTGCCAGCAGCTTACTAGCGGGAGATCTCAATGAGCAGTTCTTC. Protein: CASSLLAGDLNEQFF.

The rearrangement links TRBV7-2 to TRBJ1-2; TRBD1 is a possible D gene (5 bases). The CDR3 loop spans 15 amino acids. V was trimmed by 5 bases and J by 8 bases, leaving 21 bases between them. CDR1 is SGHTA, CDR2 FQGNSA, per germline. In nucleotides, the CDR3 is TGTGCCAGCAGCCCCTTCGGGGGGACCACCGGGGGCTACACCTTC. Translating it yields CASSPFGGTTGGYTF. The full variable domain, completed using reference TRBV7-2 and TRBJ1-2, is GAGVSQSPSNKVTEKGKDVELRCDPISGHTALYWYRQSLGQGLEFLIYFQGNSAPDKSGLPSDRFSAERTGGSVSTLTIQRTQQEDSAVYLCASSPFGGTTGGYTFGSGTRLTVV.

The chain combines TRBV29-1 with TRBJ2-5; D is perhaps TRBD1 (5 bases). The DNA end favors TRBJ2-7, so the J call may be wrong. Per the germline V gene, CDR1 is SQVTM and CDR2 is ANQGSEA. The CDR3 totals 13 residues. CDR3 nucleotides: TGCAGCGTGTGCAAAGACAGTCTCTACGAGCAGTACTTC. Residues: CSVCKDSLYEQYF.

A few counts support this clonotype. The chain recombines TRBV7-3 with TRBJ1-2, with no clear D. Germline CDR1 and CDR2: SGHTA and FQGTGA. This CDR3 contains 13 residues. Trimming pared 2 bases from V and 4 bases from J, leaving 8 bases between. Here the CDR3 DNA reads TGTGCCAGCAGCTTATCTCTTAGCTATGGCTACACCTTC. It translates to CASSLSLSYGYTF.

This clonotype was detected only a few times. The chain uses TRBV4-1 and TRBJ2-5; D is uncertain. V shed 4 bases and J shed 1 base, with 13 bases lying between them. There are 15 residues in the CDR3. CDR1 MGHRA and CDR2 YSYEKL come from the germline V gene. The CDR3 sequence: CASSLRIDGQETQYF. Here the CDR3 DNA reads TGCGCCAGCAGCCTGAGAATAGACGGCCAAGAGACCCAGTACTTC.